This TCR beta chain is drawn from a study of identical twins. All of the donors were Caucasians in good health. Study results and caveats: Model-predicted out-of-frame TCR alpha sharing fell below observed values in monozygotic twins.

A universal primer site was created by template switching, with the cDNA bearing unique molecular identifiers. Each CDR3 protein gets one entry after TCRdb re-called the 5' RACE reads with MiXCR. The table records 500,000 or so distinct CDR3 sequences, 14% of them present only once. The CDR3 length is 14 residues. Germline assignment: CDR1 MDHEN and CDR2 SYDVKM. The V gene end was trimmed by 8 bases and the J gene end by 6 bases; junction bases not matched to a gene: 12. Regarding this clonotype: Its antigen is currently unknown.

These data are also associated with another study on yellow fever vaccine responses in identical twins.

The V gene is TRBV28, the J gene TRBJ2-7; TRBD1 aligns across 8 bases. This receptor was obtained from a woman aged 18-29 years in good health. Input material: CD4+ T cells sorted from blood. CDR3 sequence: CASVRDRGISEQYF. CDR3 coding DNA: TGTGCCAGCGTGAGAGACAGGGGTATATCCGAGCAGTACTTC.